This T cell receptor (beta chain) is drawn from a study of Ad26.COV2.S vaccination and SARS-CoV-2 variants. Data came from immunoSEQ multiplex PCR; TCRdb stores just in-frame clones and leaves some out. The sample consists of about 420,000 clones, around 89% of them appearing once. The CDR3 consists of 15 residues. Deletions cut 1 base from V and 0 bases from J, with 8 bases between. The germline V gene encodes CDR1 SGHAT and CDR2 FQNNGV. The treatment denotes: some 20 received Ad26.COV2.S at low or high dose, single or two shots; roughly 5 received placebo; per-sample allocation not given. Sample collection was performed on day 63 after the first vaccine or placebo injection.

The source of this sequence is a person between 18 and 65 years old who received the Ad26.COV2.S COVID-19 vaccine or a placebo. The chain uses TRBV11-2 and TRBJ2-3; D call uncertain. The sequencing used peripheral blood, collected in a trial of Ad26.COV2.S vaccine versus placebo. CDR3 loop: CASSLVSHSTDTQYF. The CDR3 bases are TGTGCCAGCAGCTTAGTATCCCATAGCACAGATACGCAGTATTTT.